This is a list of T cell receptor beta chains from one sample in a study of T cell repertoires in cytomegalovirus infection. Using its own MiXCR run on the reads, TCRdb lists one record per CDR3 protein. The sample lists 680,000 or so distinct CDR3 sequences; 30% to 35% were seen once. These TCRs are of unknown antigen specificity. Sequenced here: cultured PBMCs, sampled from culture after CMV antigen stimulation. The receptors derive from a human donor in good health (CMV status not recorded). Some clones in this sample may be carry-over from other donors' samples. Each CDR3 is given with its conserved first and last residue. Each record gives: clone size, V gene, CDR3 length, J gene, D gene, CDR3 protein, CDR3 DNA. D genes are given only for firm matches. Expanded clones are given a class, and other clones once, few, many or no size at all.

.,TRBV3-1,16,TRBJ2-7,.,CASSPSGIRGTYEQYF,TGTGCCAGCAGCCCCTCGGGGATCAGGGGAACTTACGAGCAGTACTTC
.,TRBV3-1,15,TRBJ1-5,.,CASSQLRGGDQPQHF,TGTGCCAGCAGCCAACTAAGGGGTGGGGATCAGCCCCAGCATTTT
.,TRBV20-1,12,TRBJ2-3,.,CSAAPVSDTQYF,TGCAGTGCCGCACCTGTATCAGATACGCAGTATTTT
few,TRBV5-4,14,TRBJ1-2,TRBD1,CASSYRTGPYGYTF,TGTGCCAGCAGCTATAGGACAGGCCCCTATGGCTACACCTTC
.,TRBV7-2,22,TRBJ2-3,TRBD2,CASSLRLAGVSPLTRRTDTQYF,TGTGCCAGCAGCTTACGACTAGCGGGAGTCTCTCCGCTTACCCGCCGCACAGATACGCAGTATTTT
few,TRBV7-6,13,TRBJ1-2,TRBD1,CASSKQGAYGYTF,TGTGCCAGCAGCAAACAGGGGGCGTATGGCTACACCTTC
.,TRBV6-1,12,TRBJ1-5,.,CASSEGLQPQHF,TGTGCCAGCAGTGAAGGCCTTCAGCCCCAGCATTTT
few,TRBV7-2,15,TRBJ2-7,TRBD2,CASSLSLAESYEQYF,TGTGCCAGCAGCTTAAGTCTAGCGGAAAGCTACGAGCAGTACTTC
.,TRBV20-1,14,TRBJ1-5,.,CSASVRDSIVPQHF,TGCAGTGCCTCCGTTCGGGACTCTATTGTTCCCCAGCATTTT
.,TRBV7-9,16,TRBJ1-5,TRBD1,CASPSPGTGVFQPQHF,TGTGCCAGCCCCTCCCCCGGGACAGGGGTTTTTCAGCCCCAGCATTTT
few,TRBV14,13,TRBJ1-1,.,CASSQVERGEAFF,TGTGCCAGCAGCCAAGTCGAAAGGGGTGAAGCTTTCTTT
few,TRBV11-2,14,TRBJ2-3,.,CASSVLQGTDTQYF,TGTGCCAGCAGCGTTTTGCAGGGTACAGATACGCAGTATTTT
.,TRBV27,16,TRBJ2-1,.,CASTLLGQSSYNEQFF,TGTGCCAGCACCCTCTTAGGGCAAAGCTCCTACAATGAGCAGTTCTTC
.,TRBV12-3/TRBV12-4,13,TRBJ1-5,.,CASRSGVGQPQHF,TGTGCCAGCAGGTCCGGGGTGGGTCAGCCCCAGCATTTT
.,TRBV5-1,15,TRBJ2-3,.,CASSARELGTDTQYF,TGCGCCAGCAGCGCGAGGGAATTGGGGACAGATACGCAGTATTTT
.,TRBV7-4,15,TRBJ1-1,.,CASSLATGKNTEAFF,TGTGCCAGCAGCTTAGCCACAGGGAAGAACACTGAAGCTTTCTTT
.,TRBV27,14,TRBJ2-7,.,CASSLGTQPYEQYF,TGTGCCAGCAGTTTGGGGACACAACCCTACGAGCAGTACTTC